Listed below are T cell receptor beta chains from one sample, sequenced in a study of T cell responses to AZD1222 COVID-19 vaccine. Sequencing was performed with immunoSEQ multiplex PCR; in TCRdb, only in-frame clones are kept and a portion is missing. Of 97,000 or so clones in the sample, roughly 90% were seen once. This sample comprised peripheral blood, obtained on day 0 of AZD1222 vaccination. The receptors derive from an adult in good health. CDR3s include the opening cysteine and the closing phenylalanine or tryptophan. A D gene is named only where the DNA matches it firmly. Clone size, where shown, is once, few, many, or a class for clones that have expanded.

J	V	D	size	CDR3	DNA
TRBJ1-2	TRBV2	TRBD1	.	CASRDTGGAIEYTF	TGTGCCAGCAGAGATACAGGGGGCGCAATAGAATACACCTTC
TRBJ2-2	TRBV7-3	.	.	CASSLTPTGELFF	TGTGCCAGCAGCTTAACTCCCACCGGGGAGCTGTTTTTT
TRBJ2-1	TRBV11-2	.	.	CASSPSPGQPNNEQFF	TGTGCCAGCAGCCCTTCCCCCGGACAACCTAACAATGAGCAGTTCTTC
TRBJ1-1	TRBV29-1	TRBD1	.	CSVEDRGLGTEAFF	TGCAGCGTGGAAGACAGGGGTTTGGGAACTGAAGCTTTCTTT
TRBJ1-1	TRBV5-6	.	.	CASNHRLLSNTEAFF	TGTGCCAGCAACCACCGGTTGTTATCGAACACTGAAGCTTTCTTT
TRBJ1-6	TRBV11-2	.	.	CASSLSSATPLHF	TGTGCCAGCAGCTTGTCCTCCGCGACACCCCTCCACTTT
TRBJ2-1	TRBV2	.	.	CASSVNRASEQFF	TGTGCCAGCAGTGTAAACAGGGCTAGTGAGCAGTTCTTC
TRBJ1-2	TRBV7-9	.	.	CASSSNSDGYTF	TGTGCCAGCAGCTCGAACAGTGATGGCTACACCTTC
TRBJ2-1	TRBV7-2	TRBD2	.	CASSLGLAAGYNEQFF	TGTGCCAGCAGCTTAGGCCTAGCGGCTGGGTACAATGAGCAGTTCTTC
TRBJ2-2	TRBV5-1	TRBD2	.	CASSLELAGGPGPGELFF	TGCGCCAGCAGCTTGGAACTAGCGGGAGGACCTGGTCCCGGGGAGCTGTTTTTT
TRBJ1-6	TRBV5-6	TRBD1	.	CASSLWVSGQGVSPLHF	TGTGCCAGCAGCTTGTGGGTCTCGGGACAGGGCGTTTCACCCCTCCACTTT
TRBJ2-5	TRBV27	TRBD2	.	CASSTLVDSGRETQYF	TGTGCCAGCAGTACCCTAGTCGATAGCGGGAGGGAGACCCAGTACTTC
TRBJ2-1	TRBV4-1	TRBD2	.	CASSQDTRLAFRQFF	TGCGCCAGCAGCCAAGATACGAGACTAGCGTTCCGGCAGTTCTTC
TRBJ2-3	TRBV6-1	TRBD1	.	CASSDRGHTHTDTQYF	TGTGCCAGCAGTGACAGGGGGCACACACACACAGATACGCAGTATTTT
TRBJ1-5	TRBV19	.	.	CASSIGRGDQPQHF	TGTGCCAGTAGTATCGGGAGGGGCGATCAGCCCCAGCATTTT
TRBJ2-7	TRBV6-2/TRBV6-3	TRBD2	.	CASSVGLAGHPSYEQYF	TGTGCCAGCAGTGTTGGACTAGCGGGGCACCCTTCCTACGAGCAGTACTTC
TRBJ2-2	TRBV19	TRBD1	.	CASSIGTFGTGSGTGELFF	TGTGCCAGTAGTATAGGAACCTTCGGGACAGGGTCGGGCACCGGGGAGCTGTTTTTT
TRBJ2-1	TRBV19	TRBD2	.	CASRNIAGGPYNEQFF	TGTGCCAGCCGAAATATAGCGGGAGGGCCCTACAATGAGCAGTTCTTC
TRBJ2-3	TRBV5-4	.	.	CASSNPERRDSDTQYF	TGTGCCAGCAGCAACCCCGAAAGGAGGGACTCAGATACGCAGTATTTT
TRBJ1-5	TRBV30	.	.	CAWTTGSNQPQHF	TGTGCCTGGACAACAGGGAGCAATCAGCCCCAGCATTTT
TRBJ1-2	TRBV12-3/TRBV12-4	.	.	CASRGGAQGYTF	TGTGCCAGCAGGGGGGGGGCGCAGGGCTACACCTTC
TRBJ2-2	TRBV5-1	TRBD2	.	CASSLEGSGRPYTGELFF	TGCGCCAGCAGCTTGGAGGGTAGCGGGAGGCCATACACCGGGGAGCTGTTTTTT
TRBJ2-1	TRBV7-2	TRBD2	.	CASSLLTGGVGEQFF	TGTGCCAGCAGCTTATTAACGGGAGGGGTTGGTGAGCAGTTCTTC
TRBJ1-5	TRBV5-3	.	.	CARSRGSAEQPQHF	TGTGCCAGAAGCAGGGGGAGCGCAGAGCAGCCCCAGCATTTT
TRBJ1-6	TRBV30	.	.	CAWSFGSSYNSPLHF	TGTGCCTGGAGTTTCGGGAGCTCCTATAATTCACCCCTCCACTTT
TRBJ2-3	TRBV7-2	.	.	CASSLVASRFTDTQYF	TGTGCCAGCAGCTTAGTGGCTAGCCGATTCACAGATACGCAGTATTTT
TRBJ1-1	TRBV6-6	TRBD1	once	CASSYDRVNGWAEAFF	TGTGCCAGCAGTTACGACAGGGTAAATGGTTGGGCCGAAGCTTTCTTT
TRBJ2-7	TRBV28	.	.	CASSVHQEGPDEQYF	TGTGCCAGCAGTGTCCACCAAGAGGGGCCCGACGAGCAGTACTTC
TRBJ1-3	TRBV6-5	.	.	CASSYRGANGNTIYF	TGTGCCAGCAGTTACCGGGGGGCAAATGGAAACACCATATATTTT
TRBJ1-2	TRBV6-1	TRBD1	.	CASSENPDRVYGYTF	TGTGCCAGCAGTGAAAATCCGGACAGGGTTTATGGCTACACCTTC
TRBJ1-4	TRBV18	TRBD1	.	CASSDVGTGGDEKLFF	TGTGCCAGCTCAGACGTCGGGACAGGGGGGGATGAAAAACTGTTTTTT
TRBJ1-5	TRBV12-3/TRBV12-4	.	once	CASSFNHNQPQHF	TGTGCCAGCAGTTTTAACCACAATCAGCCCCAGCATTTT
TRBJ2-1	TRBV6-1	.	.	CASSELGTSWGVSYNEQFF	TGTGCCAGCAGTGAATTAGGAACTAGCTGGGGTGTATCCTACAATGAGCAGTTCTTC
TRBJ2-5	TRBV19	.	.	CASSRGLSSGETQYF	TGTGCCAGTAGCCGGGGATTATCCTCGGGAGAGACCCAGTACTTC
TRBJ1-3	TRBV7-2	.	.	CASSLSSGNTIYF	TGTGCCAGCAGCTTGAGCTCTGGAAACACCATATATTTT
TRBJ2-2	TRBV7-8	TRBD2	.	CASSLAGLAYTGELFF	TGTGCCAGCAGCTTAGCGGGACTAGCGTACACCGGGGAGCTGTTTTTT
TRBJ2-2	TRBV6-2/TRBV6-3	.	.	CASSTQGGRGRITGELFF	TGTGCCAGCAGTACCCAAGGAGGGAGGGGGCGTATCACCGGGGAGCTGTTTTTT
TRBJ1-1	TRBV7-9	.	once	CASSLVVGNTEAFF	TGTGCCAGCAGCTTAGTTGTGGGGAACACTGAAGCTTTCTTT
TRBJ2-1	TRBV7-9	TRBD2	.	CASSFEPSGRYNEQFF	TGTGCCAGCAGCTTTGAACCTAGCGGGAGGTACAATGAGCAGTTCTTC
TRBJ1-5	TRBV5-6	TRBD1	few	CASSLGPRDRAFQPQHF	TGTGCCAGCAGCTTGGGGCCCCGGGACAGGGCTTTTCAGCCCCAGCATTTT
TRBJ1-6	TRBV4-2	TRBD1	.	CASSQGTGDLYNSPLHF	TGTGCCAGCAGCCAAGGGACAGGGGACCTCTATAATTCACCCCTCCACTTT
TRBJ1-5	TRBV19	.	.	CASSLVNQPQHF	TGTGCCAGTAGTCTAGTAAATCAGCCCCAGCATTTT
TRBJ2-3	TRBV10-3	TRBD2	.	CAISESSVRLARTDTQYF	TGTGCCATCAGTGAGTCATCAGTACGACTAGCAAGGACAGATACGCAGTATTTT
TRBJ1-5	TRBV4-1	.	.	CASSSYVFSKGMKGNQPQHF	TGCGCCAGCAGCTCCTATGTCTTTAGTAAGGGTATGAAAGGGAATCAGCCCCAGCATTTT
TRBJ2-5	TRBV18	.	.	CASSPGDTRETQYF	TGTGCCAGCTCACCAGGCGATACACGAGAGACCCAGTACTTC
TRBJ2-7	TRBV27	.	.	CASSSLGYEQYF	TGTGCCAGCAGTTCCTTAGGATACGAGCAGTACTTC
TRBJ2-6	TRBV6-4	.	few	CASSDSRGSGANVLTF	TGTGCCAGCAGTGACTCGAGAGGGTCTGGGGCCAACGTCCTGACTTTC
TRBJ1-2	TRBV30	TRBD1	few	CARDSRGGYGYTF	TGTGCCAGGGACAGCCGAGGGGGCTATGGCTACACCTTC
TRBJ2-1	TRBV10-3	.	.	CAISPGTRDRDEQFF	TGTGCCATCAGTCCCGGGACAAGGGATCGCGATGAGCAGTTCTTC
TRBJ2-3	TRBV2	.	.	CASSVNSADTQYF	TGTGCCAGCAGCGTTAACAGCGCAGATACGCAGTATTTT
TRBJ2-5	TRBV4-1	TRBD2	.	CASSYLTSGKETQYF	TGCGCCAGCAGCTATTTGACTAGCGGGAAAGAGACCCAGTACTTC
TRBJ2-1	TRBV7-9	.	.	CASSLGTGTYNEQFF	TGTGCCAGCAGCTTAGGAACAGGGACTTACAATGAGCAGTTCTTC
TRBJ2-7	TRBV6-5	.	.	CASTLTGSSYEQYF	TGTGCCAGCACTTTGACAGGAAGTAGCTACGAGCAGTACTTC
TRBJ2-7	TRBV19	TRBD1	.	CASSRTGGIYEQYF	TGTGCCAGTAGTAGGACAGGGGGAATCTACGAGCAGTACTTC